This is a list of T cell receptor beta chains from one sample in a study of cytomegalovirus exposure and HLA in healthy donors. TCRdb's copy holds only in-frame clones and misses some; the assay was immunoSEQ multiplex PCR. The sample lists approximately 150,000 clones, about 77% occurring once. The source material was PBMCs. The origin of the receptors is a woman between 45 and 65 years old in good health and CMV-seronegative. CDR3s include the opening cysteine and the closing phenylalanine or tryptophan. The D gene is left open where the match is weak. Some rows mark clone size as missing; the rest say once, few, many or name a class of expanded clone.

V gene: TRBV27; J gene: TRBJ2-3; clone size: -; D gene: TRBD1; CDR3 DNA: TGTGCCAGCGGGACAGGGCCCCGCTCCACAGATACGCAGTATTTT; CDR3 protein: CASGTGPRSTDTQYF
V gene: TRBV6-5; J gene: TRBJ1-1; clone size: -; D gene: -; CDR3 DNA: TGTGCCAGCAGTTACTCGATTTCCCGGGTGAACACTGAAGCTTTCTTT; CDR3 protein: CASSYSISRVNTEAFF
V gene: TRBV6-5; J gene: TRBJ1-5; clone size: few; D gene: -; CDR3 DNA: TGTGCCAGCAGGAAGGGGCAGGGTAGCAATCAGCCCCAGCATTTT; CDR3 protein: CASRKGQGSNQPQHF
V gene: TRBV18; J gene: TRBJ2-5; clone size: -; D gene: -; CDR3 DNA: TGTGCCAGCTCACCGGGAGAAGAGACCCAGTACTTC; CDR3 protein: CASSPGEETQYF
V gene: TRBV19; J gene: TRBJ2-7; clone size: -; D gene: -; CDR3 DNA: TGTGCCAGTAGTATCTTGTGTTCCAGGACAGAAGTAGTCGGCGAGCAGTACTTC; CDR3 protein: CASSILCSRTEVVGEQYF
V gene: TRBV10-3; J gene: TRBJ2-5; clone size: -; D gene: -; CDR3 DNA: TGTGCCATCAGCTACCTAGGGGGACCGCCAGAGACCCAGTACTTC; CDR3 protein: CAISYLGGPPETQYF
V gene: TRBV28; J gene: TRBJ1-6; clone size: once; D gene: TRBD1; CDR3 DNA: TGTGCCAGCAGTTTACTTCAGGGGGGAAGGGTTTCACCCCTCCACTTT; CDR3 protein: CASSLLQGGRVSPLHF
V gene: TRBV7-2; J gene: TRBJ1-1; clone size: once; D gene: TRBD1; CDR3 DNA: TGTGCCAGCAGCTATACAGGGGGCACTGAAGCTTTCTTT; CDR3 protein: CASSYTGGTEAFF
V gene: TRBV4-3; J gene: TRBJ2-1; clone size: -; D gene: -; CDR3 DNA: TGCGCCAGCAGCCAAGATAAGGAGTACCACTTCGATGAAATCTACAATGAGCAGTTCTTC; CDR3 protein: CASSQDKEYHFDEIYNEQFF
V gene: TRBV7-8; J gene: TRBJ2-3; clone size: -; D gene: TRBD2; CDR3 DNA: TGTGCCAGCAGCAAAGCGGGAGGGCGGACAGATACGCAGTATTTT; CDR3 protein: CASSKAGGRTDTQYF
V gene: TRBV5-1; J gene: TRBJ2-3; clone size: -; D gene: TRBD1; CDR3 DNA: TGCGCCAGCAGCACGACAGGGGGCGCAGATACGCAGTATTTT; CDR3 protein: CASSTTGGADTQYF
V gene: TRBV30; J gene: TRBJ1-2; clone size: -; D gene: -; CDR3 DNA: TGTGCCTGGAGGACGGACACCTATGGCTACACCTTC; CDR3 protein: CAWRTDTYGYTF
V gene: TRBV7-3; J gene: TRBJ2-4; clone size: -; D gene: TRBD1; CDR3 DNA: TGTGCCAGCAGCCCGGAGACAGGGAACATTCAGTACTTC; CDR3 protein: CASSPETGNIQYF
V gene: TRBV6-5; J gene: TRBJ1-2; clone size: once; D gene: TRBD1; CDR3 DNA: TGTGCCAGCAGTTATGCCGGGACAGCCTCTTATGGCTACACCTTC; CDR3 protein: CASSYAGTASYGYTF
V gene: TRBV5-4; J gene: TRBJ1-3; clone size: -; D gene: -; CDR3 DNA: TGTGCCAGCAGCTCCGCAGGGTTTGGAAACACCATATATTTT; CDR3 protein: CASSSAGFGNTIYF
V gene: TRBV7-3; J gene: TRBJ2-3; clone size: -; D gene: TRBD2; CDR3 DNA: TGTGCCAGCAGCTTATGGGGAGGGCCGACAGATACGCAGTATTTT; CDR3 protein: CASSLWGGPTDTQYF